The 30 T cell receptor beta chains in this list originate from one sample, sequenced in a study of blood T cell repertoires in COVID-19. Method: immunoSEQ multiplex PCR; TCRdb's copy keeps in-frame clones and lacks some. This table holds roughly 200,000 clones, 70% to 90% found once. Sequenced: PBMCs or T cells enriched from blood (not recorded which). Every receptor here comes from a woman aged 40 to 49 with acute COVID-19.

CDR3 loop: CASSFGDTQYF. Here the CDR3 DNA reads TGTGCCAGCAGTTTTGGCGATACGCAGTATTTT. The V and J genes are TRBV27 and TRBJ2-3; no reliable D call. Germline assignment: CDR1 MNHEY and CDR2 SMNVEV (reference sequence). This CDR3 spans 11 amino acids. The V end lost 3 bases, the J end lost 6 bases, and 4 bases lay between the germline ends.

The chain combines TRBV6-5 with TRBJ2-2; the D gene is possibly TRBD2 (5 bases). The CDR3 spans 14 residues. V lost 0 bases, J lost 8 bases, and 10 bases lay in between. Germline assignment: CDR1 MNHEY and CDR2 SVGAGI. The CDR3 nucleotides read TGTGCCAGCAGTTACTCTTCGCTAGCTGGGGAGCTGTTTTTT. The encoded protein is CASSYSSLAGELFF.

V usage is TRBV9 and J usage is TRBJ2-5; 8 nucleotides align to TRBD2. The CDR3 has 15 amino acids. V shed 0 bases and J 2 bases; nucleotides not matched to a gene: 3. The germline V gene encodes CDR1 SGDLS and CDR2 YYNGEE. CDR3 nucleotides: TGTGCCAGCAGCGTAGGCGGGAGGTTTCAAGAGACCCAGTACTTC. Its translation: CASSVGGRFQETQYF. The full variable domain, in which reference TRBV9 and TRBJ2-5 provide the parts outside the CDR3, is DSGVTQTPKHLITATGQRVTLRCSPRSGDLSVYWYQQSLDQGLQFLIQYYNGEERAKGNILERFSAQQFPDLHSELNLSSLELGDSALYFCASSVGGRFQETQYFGPGTRLLVL.

The rearrangement links TRBV19 to TRBJ2-2, with D possibly TRBD1 on 6 matching bases. V dropped 7 bases and J dropped 1 base, with 10 bases sitting between them. Germline V gene sequence: CDR1 LNHDA, CDR2 SQIVND (reference sequence). The CDR3 spans 14 residues. CDR3 sequence: CASTGTLNTGELFF. In nucleotides, the CDR3 is TGTGCCAGTACCGGGACATTGAACACCGGGGAGCTGTTTTTT.

The rearrangement joins TRBV14 to TRBJ2-1, with D maybe TRBD1 (7 bases). The V gene's germline CDR1 is SGHDN and CDR2 FVKESK. This CDR3 is 14 amino acids long. V was pared by 2 bases and J by 10 bases, with 15 bases between. CDR3 sequence: CASSQIDGGGEQFF. In nucleotides, the CDR3 is TGTGCCAGCAGCCAAATCGATGGAGGGGGCGAGCAGTTCTTC. Combining the CDR3 with reference TRBV14 and TRBJ2-1 gives the whole variable domain EAGVTQFPSHSVIEKGQTVTLRCDPISGHDNLYWYRRVMGKEIKFLLHFVKESKQDESGMPNNRFLAERTGGTYSTLKVQPAELEDSGVYFCASSQIDGGGEQFFGPGTRLTVL.

This clone was recorded only once. CDR3 loop: CASSLGRDTQYF. The CDR3 coding sequence is TGTGCCAGCAGCTTAGGTCGGGATACGCAGTATTTT. This chain connects TRBV13 to TRBJ2-3; no definite D call. The V end was cut by 0 bases, the J end by 6 bases, with 4 bases between. Germline V gene sequence: CDR1 PRHDT, CDR2 FYEKMQ (reference sequence). This CDR3 has 12 amino acids.

V is TRBV19 and J is TRBJ2-1, with 10 bases aligning to TRBD1. The V gene end was trimmed by 1 base and the J gene end by 3 bases; junction bases not matched to a gene: 3. The CDR3 has 16 amino acids. Germline V gives CDR1 LNHDA, CDR2 SQIVND (reference sequence). DNA for the CDR3: TGTGCCAGTAGTATAGGGACAGGGGGAGTCTACAATGAGCAGTTCTTC. It specifies CASSIGTGGVYNEQFF.

The chain couples TRBV5-5 to TRBJ1-5; D may be TRBD1 (5 bases). The CDR3 is 16 amino acids. Trimming took off 3 bases at V and 3 bases at J, with 16 bases between the two ends. The germline gives CDR1 SGHKS, CDR2 YYEKEE (reference sequence). The DNA of the CDR3 is TGTGCCAGCAGCTCTCGAGGAGGGGCCACCAATCAGCCCCAGCATTTT. Its translation is CASSSRGGATNQPQHF.

This clone has only one observation. The chain links TRBV7-8 to TRBJ2-7; perhaps TRBD1 as D (6 bases). V lost 5 bases to trimming and J lost 2 bases, with 16 bases between them. The CDR3 is made up of 15 amino acids. Germline CDR1 SGHVS, CDR2 FQNEAQ. CDR3 region: CASSPRQVGTYEQYF. CDR3 nucleotide sequence: TGTGCCAGCAGCCCCCGACAGGTCGGGACCTACGAGCAGTACTTC.

The chain joins TRBV28 to TRBJ1-2; no clear D gene. V shed 2 bases and J shed 0 bases, with 4 bases lying between them. Per germline, CDR1 MDHEN and CDR2 SYDVKM. The CDR3 extends over 13 amino acids. The DNA for the CDR3 is TGTGCCAGCAGTTTACCCACTAACTATGGCTACACCTTC. Amino acid sequence: CASSLPTNYGYTF.

This sequence joins TRBV27 and TRBJ2-1, with D tentatively TRBD2 (5 bases). Trimming took 6 bases from V and 0 from J, leaving 18 bases between them. The germline CDR1 and CDR2 sequences are MNHEY and SMNVEV (reference sequence). The CDR3 spans 17 residues. CDR3 sequence (DNA): TGTGCCAGCAGAGATCCACGAGCGGCAAGCTCCTACAATGAGCAGTTCTTC. This encodes CASRDPRAASSYNEQFF.

The CDR3 loop is CASSLTGVSNQPQHF. DNA for the CDR3: TGTGCCAGTAGTTTAACAGGGGTTAGCAATCAGCCCCAGCATTTT. The chain employs TRBV19 and TRBJ1-5, with 7 nucleotides matching TRBD1. Trimming removed 5 bases from V and 0 bases from J; junction bases left unmatched: 4. Germline CDR1 reads LNHDA; CDR2 reads SQIVND (reference sequence). The CDR3 extends over 15 amino acids.

The chain recombines TRBV9 with TRBJ2-5; TRBD2 might be the D (6 bases). The CDR3 is 14 residues long. CDR1 SGDLS and CDR2 YYNGEE come from the germline V gene. V shed 0 bases and J shed 4 bases, with 10 bases lying between them. Here the CDR3 reads CASSVGGETETQYF. Here the CDR3 DNA reads TGTGCCAGCAGCGTAGGCGGGGAGACAGAGACCCAGTACTTC.

The gene calls are TRBV27 and TRBJ2-1; D gene unclear. The V gene lost 9 bases and the J gene lost 6 bases, with 18 bases spanning the gap. CDR1 is MNHEY and CDR2 is SMNVEV in the germline V gene (reference sequence). The CDR3 has 14 residues. The CDR3 DNA sequence: TGTGCCAGTACACTCAACTGGGCTTCCAATGAGCAGTTCTTC. Translation gives CASTLNWASNEQFF.

The chain carries TRBV13 and TRBJ2-1; the match to TRBD2 covers 9 bases. CDR3 size: 13 residues. From germline, CDR1 is PRHDT and CDR2 FYEKMQ (reference sequence). With 5 bases clipped from V and 7 bases from J, the junction kept 3 bases outside the gene matches. For the CDR3, the DNA is TGTGCCAGCAGCATTAGCGGGAGTAATGAGCAGTTCTTC. This sequence encodes CASSISGSNEQFF.

The V call is TRBV28, the J call TRBJ1-6, with 8 bases identical to TRBD1. CDR1 is MDHEN, CDR2 SYDVKM, per germline. This CDR3 is 15 amino acids long. After removal of 1 base from V and 9 bases from J, the junction contained 5 bases not matched to a gene. The CDR3 spells CASSLFGQGTSPLHF. The DNA of the CDR3 is TGTGCCAGCAGTTTATTTGGACAGGGTACTTCACCCCTCCACTTT.

The gene calls are TRBV7-9 and TRBJ1-6, with 8 bases aligning to TRBD1. The junction had 2 bases not matched to a gene; V was cut back by 4 bases and J by 3 bases. The CDR3 extends over 15 amino acids. The germline CDR1 and CDR2 sequences are SEHNR and FQNEAQ (reference sequence). CDR3 nucleotides: TGTGCCAGCAGCTCAGGGGGCGGCTATAATTCACCCCTCCACTTT. Translated: CASSSGGGYNSPLHF.

The rearrangement uses TRBV6-1 and TRBJ2-7, with TRBD1 as a possible D gene (5 bases). Germline V gene data show CDR1 as MNHNS and CDR2 as SASEGT. V was clipped by 3 bases and J by 2 bases, with 8 bases between them. The CDR3 totals 13 residues. The CDR3 loop reads CASSDPGPYEQYF. The CDR3, as DNA: TGTGCCAGCAGTGACCCAGGGCCCTACGAGCAGTACTTC.

The V and J genes are TRBV27 and TRBJ2-1; TRBD2 matches at 8 bases. The CDR3 runs 13 residues. The junction had 6 bases not matched to a gene; V was cut back by 7 bases and J by 7 bases. Germline CDR1 and CDR2: MNHEY and SMNVEV (reference sequence). The CDR3 nucleotides read TGTGCCAGCAAAAAGACTAGCGTTAATGAGCAGTTCTTC. Protein product: CASKKTSVNEQFF.

The chain uses TRBV24-1 and TRBJ2-2; 14 bases map to TRBD2. Germline CDR1 reads KGHDR; CDR2 reads SFDVKD. The trim removed 6 bases at V and 6 bases at J, leaving 8 bases unmatched. The CDR3 contains 17 residues. The CDR3, as DNA: TGTGCCACCAGTTCGGGGACTAGCGGGAGAATGGCCGGGGAGCTGTTTTTT. Amino acid sequence: CATSSGTSGRMAGELFF.

The gene calls are TRBV6-5 and TRBJ1-2, with D maybe TRBD1 (6 bases). V lost 8 bases, J lost 1 base, and 14 bases lay in between. The CDR3 covers 14 residues. Per germline, CDR1 MNHEY and CDR2 SVGAGI. The CDR3 region is CASVPRGNNYGYTF. The CDR3 DNA reads as TGTGCCAGCGTCCCCAGGGGAAATAACTATGGCTACACCTTC.

This clone was observed a single time. The V call is TRBV11-2, the J call TRBJ2-2; maybe TRBD2 (5 bases). The CDR3 contains 13 residues. Between the trimmed V and J ends, which lost 5 bases and 6 bases, there was a span of 10 bases. The germline CDR1 and CDR2 sequences are SGHAT and FQNNGV. This CDR3 reads CASSPTRAGELFF. The CDR3 nucleotides are TGTGCCAGCAGCCCCACGAGGGCCGGGGAGCTGTTTTTT.

The chain is built from TRBV7-9 and TRBJ2-3; 8 bases match TRBD2. CDR3 length equals 16 residues. Germline CDR1 is SEHNR and CDR2 is FQNEAQ (reference sequence). The J segment lost 6 bases and the V segment lost 5 bases, leaving 13 bases of the junction unmatched. Here the CDR3 reads CASSLDPGTRGDTQYF. The DNA for the CDR3 is TGTGCCAGCAGCCTGGACCCCGGGACTAGGGGTGATACGCAGTATTTT.

The chain is built from TRBV5-1 and TRBJ2-7; D unresolved. The CDR3 runs to 15 residues. The germline V gene encodes CDR1 SGHRS and CDR2 YFSETQ. V was clipped by 3 bases and J by 2 bases, with 15 bases between them. The CDR3 reads CASSSITTPAYEQYF. The CDR3 DNA reads as TGCGCCAGCAGCTCGATAACTACTCCAGCCTACGAGCAGTACTTC.

J is TRBJ2-7 and V is TRBV15; tentatively, D is TRBD2 (5 bases). V lost 0 bases and J 7 bases, leaving 16 bases between the germline ends. The V gene's germline CDR1 is LNHNV and CDR2 YYDKDF (reference sequence). The CDR3 loop spans 15 amino acids. The CDR3 DNA follows: TGTGCCACCAGCAGAGATACGGGGTTGGAAGGTGAGCAGTACTTC. Translating gives CATSRDTGLEGEQYF.

The rearrangement links TRBV19 to TRBJ1-1; TRBD1 matches 7 bases. The CDR3 extends over 16 amino acids. The germline CDR1 and CDR2 sequences are LNHDA and SQIVND (reference sequence). Trimming cost V 6 bases and J 6 bases; bases outside gene matches: 16. The CDR3 region has the DNA TGTGCCAGTAGCGTGTCGCTGACAGGGATGTTCGCTGAAGCTTTCTTT. It is translated as CASSVSLTGMFAEAFF. The full variable domain, in which reference TRBV19 and TRBJ1-1 provide the parts outside the CDR3, is DGGITQSPKYLFRKEGQNVTLSCEQNLNHDAMYWYRQDPGQGLRLIYYSQIVNDFQKGDIAEGYSVSREKKESFPLTVTSAQKNPTAFYLCASSVSLTGMFAEAFFGQGTRLTVV.

The chain combines TRBV28 with TRBJ2-5, with 9 bases identical to TRBD1. V gave up 5 bases and J gave up 5 bases; unmatched junction bases: 9. Germline CDR1 MDHEN, CDR2 SYDVKM. CDR3 length: 15 residues. The CDR3 reads CASSPMGQGEETQYF. CDR3 bases: TGTGCCAGCAGTCCAATGGGACAGGGCGAGGAGACCCAGTACTTC.

CDR3 loop: CASSFGSSGSLDEQFF. In nucleotides, the CDR3 is TGTGCCAGCAGCTTCGGTTCTAGCGGGAGTTTGGATGAGCAGTTCTTC. This sequence joins TRBV11-2 and TRBJ2-1, with 10 bases lining up with TRBD2. J was trimmed by 8 bases and V by 3 bases; bases with no gene match: 10. This CDR3 contains 16 residues. Germline CDR1 is SGHAT and CDR2 is FQNNGV.

This clone was recorded a few times. This chain uses TRBV5-5 with TRBJ2-7; D perhaps matches TRBD2 (5 bases). V dropped 4 bases and J dropped 2 bases, with 16 bases sitting between them. Germline V CDR1 and CDR2: SGHKS, YYEKEE (reference sequence). The CDR3 has 15 amino acids. CDR3: CASSVNPGSAYEQYF. CDR3 bases: TGTGCCAGCAGCGTCAATCCGGGGTCCGCCTACGAGCAGTACTTC.

This clone was seen once. The V call is TRBV15, the J call TRBJ1-5; D is unresolved. The germline V and J ends were trimmed by 1 base and 8 bases, with 9 bases remaining between them. Germline V gene lookup returns CDR1 LNHNV and CDR2 YYDKDF (reference sequence). The CDR3 spans 13 residues. The CDR3 loop reads CATSRGLTEPQHF. The CDR3 nucleotides are TGTGCCACCAGCAGAGGGTTGACTGAGCCCCAGCATTTT.